This TCR beta chain was obtained from a study of T cells expressing NK-cell markers. The authors made TCR beta cDNA libraries by 5'RACE template switching. This switching added a universal primer site and UMIs. TCRdb reanalyzed the 5' RACE reads and collapses them to one entry per CDR3 protein, without DNA. The sample includes 350,000 to 400,000 distinct CDR3 sequences. Germline-derived CDR1 and CDR2 are KGHDR and SFDVKD. The CDR3 sequence is 15 residues long. This rearrangement joins TRBV24-1 to TRBJ2-1; TCRdb lists TRBD2, though no DNA is available to test this call. Sequencing used blood T cells: a sorted CD56 or NKG2C T cell subset, CD4+ or CD8+ T cells, or bulk PBMC T cells (not recorded which). The origin of this receptor is a woman in her forties or fifties in good health. The CDR3 loop reads CATSDFQTSSSEQFF.